The 22 T cell receptor beta chains presented below share a single source sample, sequenced in a study of T cell repertoires in cytomegalovirus infection. TCRdb independently ran MiXCR on the reads; one entry per CDR3 protein. The sample records approximately 290,000 distinct CDR3 sequences, more than 20% being singletons. Sequenced: PBMCs. The receptors were gathered from a human donor in good health (CMV status not recorded). Some clones in this sample may be carry-over from other donors' samples.

The rearrangement links TRBV7-2 to TRBJ1-2; D remains unclear. V lost 6 bases to trimming and J lost 4 bases, with 3 bases between them. The germline V gene encodes CDR1 SGHTA and CDR2 FQGNSA. This CDR3 has 10 amino acids. The CDR3 region is CASSLYGYTF. The CDR3 DNA reads TGTGCCAGCAGTCTCTATGGCTACACCTTC.

This sequence joins TRBV15 and TRBJ2-3; TRBD1 matches at 7 bases. Germline CDR1 and CDR2: LNHNV and YYDKDF (reference sequence). This CDR3 contains 14 residues. Trimming at V came to 3 bases and at J to 4 bases, leaving 4 bases not matched to a gene. Written as DNA, the CDR3 is TGTGCCACCAGCAGGCGACAGGGCTCAGATACGCAGTATTTT. As protein: CATSRRQGSDTQYF.

V and J are TRBV7-6 and TRBJ1-2; D uncertain. The CDR3 loop spans 14 amino acids. Trimming shortened V by 0 bases and J by 8 bases, and 13 bases separated the two germline ends. CDR1 is SGHVS, CDR2 FNYEAQ, per germline. In DNA form, the CDR3 reads TGTGCCAGCAGCTTAGCGTGGCAGCTGAGAGGCTACACCTTC. It codes for CASSLAWQLRGYTF.

This clonotype was observed a few times. J is TRBJ2-5 and V is TRBV6-2 or TRBV6-3, with TRBD2 identical over 7 bases. The CDR3 has 15 amino acids. Germline CDR1 MNHEY, CDR2 SVGEGT. V trimming: 7 bases; J trimming: 5 bases; junction bases outside the gene matches: 13. CDR3 sequence reads: CASTLDGGRYETQYF. The CDR3 bases are TGTGCCAGCACTTTGGACGGCGGGAGATATGAGACCCAGTACTTC.

This clonotype was seen a handful of times. V usage is TRBV7-9 and J usage is TRBJ2-7; 8 bases fit TRBD1. The V gene's germline CDR1 is SEHNR and CDR2 FQNEAQ (reference sequence). The length of the CDR3 is 14 residues. Trimming at V came to 4 bases and at J to 3 bases, leaving 5 bases not matched to a gene. CDR3 nucleotides: TGTGCCAGCAGCTCGCCAACAGGGGGCTACGAGCAGTACTTC. Protein product: CASSSPTGGYEQYF.

The chain carries TRBV20-1 and TRBJ2-3; D remains ambiguous. Looked up from germline, CDR1 is DFQATT and CDR2 is SNEGSKA (reference sequence). Trimming pared 6 bases from V and 4 bases from J, leaving 8 bases between. This CDR3 is 11 amino acids long. CDR3 region: CSAASPDTQYF. The CDR3 DNA is TGCAGTGCCGCCTCCCCAGATACGCAGTATTTT.

This chain links TRBV10-3 with TRBJ1-1; D is unresolved. Trimming removed 2 bases at V and 0 bases at J, with 1 base between. The V gene's germline CDR1 is ENHRY and CDR2 SYGVKD. The CDR3 totals 12 residues. CDR3 in amino acids: CAISEVNTEAFF. Here the CDR3 DNA reads TGTGCCATCAGTGAGGTGAACACTGAAGCTTTCTTT.

The rearrangement joins TRBV15 to TRBJ2-7, with D unresolved. Trimming shortened V by 0 bases and J by 3 bases, and 15 bases separated the two germline ends. Germline CDR1 LNHNV, CDR2 YYDKDF (reference sequence). This CDR3 comprises 16 residues. CDR3 DNA: TGTGCCACCAGCAGAGAGGGTCGGGCAACGATCTACGAGCAGTACTTC. Translated, it gives CATSREGRATIYEQYF.

The J gene is TRBJ2-7, the V gene TRBV7-2; a weak D match, TRBD2 (5 bases). Germline CDR1 is SGHTA and CDR2 is FQGNSA. Trimming stripped 4 bases from V and 3 bases from J, with 19 bases between. This CDR3 comprises 16 residues. The CDR3 reads CASSSSRGRDLYEQYF. CDR3 sequence (DNA): TGTGCCAGCAGCTCGTCACGAGGGCGAGACCTCTACGAGCAGTACTTC.

A word on this clonotype: Its ends do not fully match the called genes, so a read error is possible. This sequence joins TRBV6-1 and TRBJ2-1; D remains unclear. Germline V gives CDR1 MNHNS, CDR2 SASEGT. The CDR3 spans 12 residues. CDR3 amino acids: CASSETAHSNPF. The CDR3, as DNA: TGTGCCAGCAGTGAAACAGCCCACTCGAACCCTTTC.

This clonotype appeared many times. The chain is built from TRBV5-1 and TRBJ1-3, with D hard to call. The CDR3 is 15 residues long. The ends were cut back, 2 bases at V and 0 bases at J, with 9 bases in the middle. Germline V CDR1 and CDR2: SGHRS, YFSETQ. CDR3 nucleotide sequence: TGCGCCAGCAGCTTAGACTTAAACTCTGGAAACACCATATATTTT. This codes for CASSLDLNSGNTIYF.

V is TRBV10-3 and J is TRBJ2-1, with a tentative D call TRBD1 (7 bases). V lost 6 bases and J lost 6, with 18 bases in between. Germline-derived CDR1 and CDR2 are ENHRY and SYGVKD. The length of the CDR3 is 15 residues. CDR3 sequence: CAIRGGGQGVNEQFF. The CDR3 nucleotides are TGTGCCATCAGGGGGGGAGGTCAGGGGGTCAATGAGCAGTTCTTC.

This clonotype was observed at least ten times. The CDR3 DNA reads as TGTGCCAGCAGCTTACACCCCCTCGGACAGGGTTTCTACAATGAGCAGTTCTTC. Protein: CASSLHPLGQGFYNEQFF. The chain carries TRBV7-2 and TRBJ2-1; TRBD1 matches at 8 bases. Trimming at V came to 2 bases and at J to 3 bases, leaving 12 bases not matched to a gene. This CDR3 comprises 18 residues. Germline CDR1 reads SGHTA; CDR2 reads FQGNSA.

This chain links TRBV6-8 with TRBJ1-2, with D unclear. Trimming took off 2 bases at V and 2 bases at J, with 6 bases between the two ends. The CDR3 loop spans 13 amino acids. CDR1 is MNHGY and CDR2 is SAAAGT in the germline V gene. The CDR3 sequence: CASSYDTNYGYTF. CDR3 DNA sequence: TGTGCCAGCAGTTACGACACCAACTATGGCTACACCTTC.

This clonotype appeared a few times. The rearrangement joins TRBV7-9 to TRBJ2-1, with a tentative D call TRBD2 (6 bases). CDR3 length: 16 amino acids. Germline V gene lookup returns CDR1 SEHNR and CDR2 FQNEAQ (reference sequence). Trimming left V 5 bases short and J 1 base short, with 15 bases between. The CDR3 nucleotides are TGTGCCAGCAGCAAATGGGGCGGGGTATCCTACAATGAGCAGTTCTTC. Protein product: CASSKWGGVSYNEQFF.

The rearrangement uses TRBV11-2 and TRBJ2-1, with D perhaps matching TRBD1 (6 bases). Trimming took 10 bases from V and 4 from J, leaving 17 bases between them. The CDR3 extends over 14 amino acids. Germline CDR1 is SGHAT and CDR2 is FQNNGV. The CDR3 loop reads CATHRAFLYNEQFF. For the CDR3, the DNA is TGTGCCACCCACAGGGCCTTCCTTTACAATGAGCAGTTCTTC. Combining the CDR3 with reference TRBV11-2 and TRBJ2-1 gives the whole variable domain EAGVAQSPRYKIIEKRQSVAFWCNPISGHATLYWYQQILGQGPKLLIQFQNNGVVDDSQLPKDRFSAERLKGVDSTLKIQPAKLEDSAVYLCATHRAFLYNEQFFGPGTRLTVL.

This clonotype was seen repeatedly, ten times or more. J is TRBJ1-5 and V is TRBV7-2; D not certain. With 2 bases removed from V and 4 bases from J, the gap between germline ends came to 12 bases. Germline CDR1 reads SGHTA; CDR2 reads FQGNSA. The CDR3 covers 15 residues. For the CDR3, the DNA is TGTGCCAGCAGCTTATCAGTTATGGGGAATCAGCCCCAGCATTTT. This sequence encodes CASSLSVMGNQPQHF.

This clonotype was seen more than once but under ten times. Here the CDR3 reads CASSSLRAESSYNEQFF. In DNA form, the CDR3 reads TGTGCCAGCAGCTCCCTTCGAGCGGAGAGCTCCTACAATGAGCAGTTCTTC. The chain has TRBV11-2 and TRBJ2-1; D possibly corresponds to TRBD2 (5 bases). Germline V gene sequence: CDR1 SGHAT, CDR2 FQNNGV. V dropped 4 bases and J dropped 0 bases, with 16 bases sitting between them. The CDR3 spans 17 residues.

This clonotype was picked up many times. The chain is built from TRBV6-5 and TRBJ1-1; D is possibly TRBD1 (5 bases). CDR1 is MNHEY, CDR2 SVGAGI, per germline. This CDR3 is 15 amino acids long. V was shortened by 4 bases and J by 3 bases, with 15 bases between the two germline ends. The DNA for the CDR3 is TGTGCCAGCAGTTTTTCTACGTACAGGCACACTGAAGCTTTCTTT. This gives the protein CASSFSTYRHTEAFF.

This clonotype appeared many times. The chain employs TRBV7-9 and TRBJ2-1; D may be TRBD1 or TRBD2 (6 bases each). Germline V CDR1 and CDR2: SEHNR, FQNEAQ (reference sequence). Trimming pared 0 bases from V and 3 bases from J, leaving 15 bases between. The CDR3 loop spans 17 amino acids. As DNA, the CDR3 is TGTGCCAGCAGCTTAGCGCTCTCGGGGGCCATCTACAATGAGCAGTTCTTC. This gives the protein CASSLALSGAIYNEQFF. The whole variable domain, remainder taken from reference TRBV7-9 and TRBJ2-1, is DTGVSQNPRHKITKRGQNVTFRCDPISEHNRLYWYRQTLGQGPEFLTYFQNEAQLEKSRLLSDRFSAERPKGSFSTLEIQRTEQGDSAMYLCASSLALSGAIYNEQFFGPGTRLTVL.

This clonotype appeared many times. This chain connects TRBV7-2 to TRBJ2-6; TRBD2 is a possible D gene (5 bases). Germline V gene data show CDR1 as SGHTA and CDR2 as FQGNSA. The CDR3 is 16 amino acids. V shed 1 base and J shed 0 bases, with 7 bases lying between them. The CDR3 coding sequence is TGTGCCAGCAGCTTAGGTCGGGGCTCTGGGGCCAACGTCCTGACTTTC. This encodes CASSLGRGSGANVLTF.

In this sample, this clonotype turned up many times. This rearrangement joins TRBV12-3 or TRBV12-4 to TRBJ1-5; 9 bases line up with TRBD1. This CDR3 region has 16 residues. The ends lost 5 bases at V and 1 base at J; junction bases unmatched: 6. The CDR3 region is CASSRGQGWSNQPQHF. As DNA, the CDR3 is TGTGCCAGCAGTCGGGGACAGGGATGGAGCAATCAGCCCCAGCATTTT.